The rows below give T cell receptor beta chains drawn from one sample of a study of HIV-infected patients and healthy controls. TCRdb itself ran the 5' RACE reads through MiXCR, one entry per CDR3 protein. Of about 5,500 distinct CDR3 sequences listed, about 8.2% are singletons. The specimen comprised blood, sampled before antiretroviral therapy. These receptors were obtained from an adult with HIV infection. CDR3s include the opening cysteine and the closing phenylalanine or tryptophan. A D gene is named only where the DNA matches it firmly. Size is omitted from some rows. Given values are once, few, many or a class for expanded clones.

>many|TRBD2|TRBJ2-1|TRBV4-1
TGCGCCAGCAGCTCAACGGGACTAGCGGGAGGTTGGGCAAGCAGTGAGCAGTTCTTC
CASSSTGLAGGWASSEQFF
>many|.|TRBJ2-2|TRBV7-9
TGTGCCACGGCGGGGTACACCGGGGAGCTGTTTTTT
CATAGYTGELFF
>many|.|TRBJ2-5|TRBV6-2/TRBV6-3
TGTGCCAGCAGTTACGACGGGGATCAAGAGACCCAGTACTTC
CASSYDGDQETQYF
>many|.|TRBJ1-6|TRBV9
TGTGCCAGCAGCGTAGACTTAAATTCACCCCTCCACTTT
CASSVDLNSPLHF
>medium-sized|TRBD2|TRBJ2-3|TRBV12-3/TRBV12-4
TGTGCCAGCAGGACCGTGACTAGCGGGGGGCCTAGCACAGATACGCAGTATTTT
CASRTVTSGGPSTDTQYF
>medium-sized|.|TRBJ1-2|TRBV6-1
TGTGCCAGCAGTGAAACAACCAGCTATGGCTACACCTTC
CASSETTSYGYTF
>many|TRBD1|TRBJ1-1|TRBV25-1
TGTGCCAGCAGGACAGGGCTGAACACTGAAGCTTTCTTT
CASRTGLNTEAFF
>.|.|TRBJ1-5|TRBV10-3
TGTGCCATCAGAAACACAGGGAATCAGCCCCAGCATTTT
CAIRNTGNQPQHF
>medium-sized|.|TRBJ2-1|TRBV7-9
TGTGCCAGCGCCCCCACGCACGGGAGTACCTACAATGAGCAGTTCTTC
CASAPTHGSTYNEQFF
>many|.|TRBJ1-2|TRBV5-1
TGCGCCAGCAGCGGGACACAGTATGGCTACACCTTC
CASSGTQYGYTF
>medium-sized|.|TRBJ2-1|TRBV2
TGTGCCAGCAGGCTAGAATACAATGAGCAGTTCTTC
CASRLEYNEQFF
>many|.|TRBJ2-5|TRBV19
TGTGCCAGTAGTCGGAGAAGGCAAGAGACCCAGTACTTC
CASSRRRQETQYF
>many|TRBD2|TRBJ2-1|TRBV12-3/TRBV12-4
TGTGCCAGCGGATTCCTAGCGGGGGGGCTAGTTCAGTTCTTC
CASGFLAGGLVQFF
>medium-sized|.|TRBJ2-5|TRBV6-1
TGTGCCAGCACCAAGACAGGTCCGGAGACCCAGTACTTC
CASTKTGPETQYF
>medium-sized|.|TRBJ2-3|TRBV5-1
TGCGCCAGCAGCTTGGAGGGGGGTGCCCGCACAGATACGCAGTATTTT
CASSLEGGARTDTQYF
>few|TRBD2|TRBJ2-2|TRBV9
TGTGCCAGCAGCGGAACGGGACTAGCGGGGGTAAACACCGGGGAGCTGTTTTTT
CASSGTGLAGVNTGELFF
>medium-sized|TRBD2|TRBJ2-3|TRBV10-3
TGTGCCATCAGTCCGGGACTAGCATATTCAGATACGCAGTATTTT
CAISPGLAYSDTQYF
>medium-sized|.|TRBJ2-1|TRBV5-1
TGCGCCAGCAGCTTGGAGGGAGATGAGCAGTTCTTC
CASSLEGDEQFF
>once|.|TRBJ2-7|TRBV27
TGTGCCAGCAGTTTGGCGGGACACAACCTTGGGGAGCAGTACTTC
CASSLAGHNLGEQYF
>medium-sized|TRBD1|TRBJ1-1|TRBV7-9
TGTGCCAGCAGCTTAGCGGGGACAGGGTACCTCGGGACTGAAGCTTTCTTT
CASSLAGTGYLGTEAFF
>many|.|TRBJ2-1|TRBV7-2
TGTGCCAGCAGCTTTCAGATAGGAAAGGGCAATGAGCAGTTCTTC
CASSFQIGKGNEQFF
>.|TRBD1|TRBJ1-1|TRBV25-1
TGTGCCAGCAGTGAATTTTTCGGGGACAGGGAAATCACTGAAGCTTTCTTT
CASSEFFGDREITEAFF
>medium-sized|.|TRBJ2-3|TRBV20-1
TGCAGTGCTCCAGCGGGCGGTGCTAGCACAGATACGCAGTATTTT
CSAPAGGASTDTQYF
>.|TRBD1|TRBJ1-2|TRBV20-1
TGCAGTGCTAGAGATGGTGACAGGGGGGCCTATGGCTACACCTTC
CSARDGDRGAYGYTF
>medium-sized|.|TRBJ2-3|TRBV27
TGTGCCAGCAGCCAGGGCGATACGCAGTATTTT
CASSQGDTQYF
>.|.|TRBJ1-1|TRBV7-8
TGTGCCAGCAGCCCATACACACAGGGTGAAGCTTTCTTT
CASSPYTQGEAFF
>medium-sized|.|TRBJ2-5|TRBV24-1
TGTGCCACCAGTATAAGCGGGCCCGGGACTCAACAAGAGACCCAGTACTTC
CATSISGPGTQQETQYF
>medium-sized|.|TRBJ2-1|TRBV24-1
TGTGCCACCAGTGATTACCATGAGCAGTTCTTC
CATSDYHEQFF
>few|.|TRBJ2-3|TRBV5-1
TGCGCCAGCACTCGGGGTATGGATACGCAGTATTTT
CASTRGMDTQYF
>medium-sized|TRBD1|TRBJ2-7|TRBV27
TGTGCCAGCAGTTTTCAGGGACAGCTTTCCTACGAGCAGTACTTC
CASSFQGQLSYEQYF
>few|TRBD1|TRBJ1-1|TRBV10-3
TGTGCCACCACGACAGGGCGGGACACTGAAGCTTTCTTT
CATTTGRDTEAFF
>medium-sized|TRBD2|TRBJ2-2|TRBV19
TGTGCCAGTAGTATTGCGGTTGCGGGAGGTGTCGGGGAGCTGTTTTTT
CASSIAVAGGVGELFF
>many|.|TRBJ1-6|TRBV3-1
TGTGCCAGCAGCCAAGATATGGGGAGCTCCTATAATTCACCCCTCCACTTT
CASSQDMGSSYNSPLHF
>few|.|TRBJ1-2|TRBV6-1
TGTGCCAGCAGTGAAGTGGCCATCTATGGCTACACCTTC
CASSEVAIYGYTF
>medium-sized|.|TRBJ2-1|TRBV5-1
TGCGCCAGCAGCTTGGCGGTGGCACCTGAGCAGTTCTTC
CASSLAVAPEQFF
>large|.|TRBJ1-1|TRBV20-1
TGCAGTGCTTGGGAGAGCACTGAAGCTTTCTTT
CSAWESTEAFF
>medium-sized|.|TRBJ2-6|TRBV7-2
TGTGCCAGCAGCTCCGGACGGCCTGGGGCCAACGTCCTGACTTTC
CASSSGRPGANVLTF
>many|TRBD2|TRBJ2-3|TRBV7-2
TGTGCCAGCAGCCCAAGACTAGCGGGGGGAGCAGATACGCAGTATTTT
CASSPRLAGGADTQYF
>medium-sized|TRBD1|TRBJ2-1|TRBV27
TGTGCCAGCTCTCGGGACAGGGGGCAAGGTGAGCAGTTCTTC
CASSRDRGQGEQFF
>.|.|TRBJ2-2|TRBV29-1
TGCAGCGTTGAAATAGACCGATTAGGGGAGCTGTTTTTT
CSVEIDRLGELFF
>few|.|TRBJ2-7|TRBV5-1
TGCGCCAGCAGCCTAACCGGGACGCTCGAGCAGTACTTC
CASSLTGTLEQYF
>many|TRBD1|TRBJ1-1|TRBV29-1
TGCAGCTGTGGGGTTCCCGGGACAGCGAACACTGAAGCTTTCTTT
CSCGVPGTANTEAFF
>many|.|TRBJ2-2|TRBV7-9
TGTGCCAGCAGCCTCAGACCGGGGGAGTACACCGGGGAGCTGTTTTTT
CASSLRPGEYTGELFF
>medium-sized|TRBD2|TRBJ2-1|TRBV20-1
TGCAGTGCTAGAGGTCTAGCGGGAGCGAGCAATGAGCAGTTCTTC
CSARGLAGASNEQFF
>medium-sized|TRBD1|TRBJ2-5|TRBV6-6
TGTGCCAGCAGTTACTTAACCTCCGGGACAGGGGGAGGAGAGACCCAGTACTTC
CASSYLTSGTGGGETQYF
>many|TRBD1|TRBJ1-2|TRBV6-1
TGTGCCTCCTTCGGAACAGGGGATAACTATGGCTACACCTTC
CASFGTGDNYGYTF
>.|TRBD2|TRBJ2-2|TRBV2
TGTGCCAGCAGACTTCTAGCGGGGGTTCCTACCGGGGAGCTGTTTTTT
CASRLLAGVPTGELFF
>many|.|TRBJ2-5|TRBV7-8
TGTGCCAGCAGCCAGGACTCTACGCAAGAGACCCAGTACTTC
CASSQDSTQETQYF
>medium-sized|.|TRBJ2-3|TRBV24-1
TGTGCCACCAGTGATTTAGAGAGACCAGAATTGAACACAGATACGCAGTATTTT
CATSDLERPELNTDTQYF
>many|TRBD1|TRBJ1-2|TRBV2
TGTGCCAGCAGTGTAGAAACAGGGGAGAACTATGGCTACACCTTC
CASSVETGENYGYTF
>.|.|TRBJ1-1|TRBV13
TGTGCCAGCAGCTTAGGATCAGGGGTGAATGAAGCTTTCTTT
CASSLGSGVNEAFF
>.|TRBD1|TRBJ2-3|TRBV25-1
TGTGCCAGCAGCCCCCGCCCCGGGGACAGAAGGTCCACAGATACGCAGTATTTT
CASSPRPGDRRSTDTQYF
>few|TRBD1|TRBJ2-1|TRBV6-5
TGTGCCAGCAGTTCCACAGGGGTAGAGCAGTTCTTC
CASSSTGVEQFF
>medium-sized|.|TRBJ2-7|TRBV12-3/TRBV12-4
TGTGCCAGCAGTACCCGTTGGGTCCGATTCTCCTACGAGCAGTACTTC
CASSTRWVRFSYEQYF
>many|.|TRBJ2-2|TRBV27
TGTGCCAGCAGCGCGGGCGCACGCACCGGGGAGCTGTTTTTT
CASSAGARTGELFF
>many|.|TRBJ1-5|TRBV7-9
TGTGCCAGCAGCTTAGACGGGTTTCAGCCCCAGCATTTT
CASSLDGFQPQHF
>.|.|TRBJ1-1|TRBV3-1
TGTGCCAGCAGCCACGAACAGAACACTGAAGCTTTCTTT
CASSHEQNTEAFF
>many|TRBD2|TRBJ2-1|TRBV30
TGTGCCTGGAGACTCGGGGGGGGACAACCCTACAATGAGCAGTTCTTC
CAWRLGGGQPYNEQFF
>many|TRBD1|TRBJ2-5|TRBV20-1
TGCAGTGCTAGAAGAACGGACAGGGCCACGGAGACCCAGTACTTC
CSARRTDRATETQYF
>medium-sized|.|TRBJ2-2|TRBV5-6
TGTGCCAGCAGCTTGGCTAACACCGGGGAGCTGTTTTTT
CASSLANTGELFF